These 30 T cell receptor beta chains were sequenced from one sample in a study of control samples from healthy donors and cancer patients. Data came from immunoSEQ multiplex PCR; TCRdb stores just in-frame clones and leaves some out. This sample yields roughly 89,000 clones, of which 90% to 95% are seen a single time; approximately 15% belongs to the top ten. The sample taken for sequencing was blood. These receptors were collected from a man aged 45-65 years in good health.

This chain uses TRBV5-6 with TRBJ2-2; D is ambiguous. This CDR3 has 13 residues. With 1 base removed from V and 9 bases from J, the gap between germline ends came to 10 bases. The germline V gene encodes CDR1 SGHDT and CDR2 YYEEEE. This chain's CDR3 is CASSLLVHRELFF. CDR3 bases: TGTGCCAGCAGCTTGTTAGTTCACCGGGAGCTGTTTTTT.

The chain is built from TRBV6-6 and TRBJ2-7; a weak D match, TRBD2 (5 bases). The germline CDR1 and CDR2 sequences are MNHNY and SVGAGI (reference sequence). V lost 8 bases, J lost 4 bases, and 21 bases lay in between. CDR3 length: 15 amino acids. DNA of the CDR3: TGTGCCAGCCGGACGCTAACTAGGATGGGGTACGAGCAGTACTTC. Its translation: CASRTLTRMGYEQYF.

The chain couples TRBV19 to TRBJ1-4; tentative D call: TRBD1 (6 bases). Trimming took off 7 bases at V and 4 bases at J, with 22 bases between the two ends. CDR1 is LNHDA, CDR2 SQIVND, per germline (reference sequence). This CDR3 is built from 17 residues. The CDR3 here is CASTPRGGRQYNEKLFF. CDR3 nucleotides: TGTGCCAGTACCCCCAGGGGCGGACGTCAATATAATGAAAAACTGTTTTTT.

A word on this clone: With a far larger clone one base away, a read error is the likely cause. The CDR3 DNA sequence: TGTGCCAGCAGTACGACAGATACGCAGTATTTT. Amino acid sequence: CASSTTDTQYF. The chain employs TRBV25-1 and TRBJ2-3; D remains ambiguous. The germline V gene has CDR1 MGHDK and CDR2 SYGVNS. The CDR3 covers 11 residues. V was clipped by 5 bases and J by 3 bases, with 3 bases between them.

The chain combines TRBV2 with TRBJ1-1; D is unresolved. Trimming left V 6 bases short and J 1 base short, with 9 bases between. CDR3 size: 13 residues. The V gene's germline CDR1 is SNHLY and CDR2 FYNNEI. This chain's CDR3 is CASRSSPNTEAFF. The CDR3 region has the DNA TGTGCCAGCAGATCAAGCCCGAACACTGAAGCTTTCTTT.

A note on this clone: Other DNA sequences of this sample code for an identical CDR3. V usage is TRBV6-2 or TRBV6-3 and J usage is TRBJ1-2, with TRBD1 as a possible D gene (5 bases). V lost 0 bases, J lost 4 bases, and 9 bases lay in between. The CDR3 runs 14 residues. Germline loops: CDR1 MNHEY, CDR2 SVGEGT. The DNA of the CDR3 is TGTGCCAGCAGTTACTCGCGACAGAGCTATGGCTACACCTTC. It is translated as CASSYSRQSYGYTF.

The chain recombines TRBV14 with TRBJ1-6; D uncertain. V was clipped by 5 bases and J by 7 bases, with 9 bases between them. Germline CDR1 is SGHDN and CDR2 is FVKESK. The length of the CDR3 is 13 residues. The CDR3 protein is CASSWTGNSPLHF. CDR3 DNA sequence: TGTGCCAGCAGCTGGACGGGGAATTCACCCCTCCACTTT.

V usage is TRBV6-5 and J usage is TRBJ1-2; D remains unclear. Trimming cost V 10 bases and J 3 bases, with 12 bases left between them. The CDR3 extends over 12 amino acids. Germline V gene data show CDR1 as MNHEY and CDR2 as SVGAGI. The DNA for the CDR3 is TGTGCCACCGCTAGAGGGCACTATGGCTACACCTTC. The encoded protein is CATARGHYGYTF.

The DNA for the CDR3 is TGTGCCAGCAGCCAAGATCGTTGGGGGGATACGCAGTATTTT. It translates to CASSQDRWGDTQYF. J is TRBJ2-3 and V is TRBV14; either TRBD1 or TRBD2 may supply D (5 bases each). V lost 0 bases, J lost 6 bases, and 10 bases lay in between. There are 14 residues in the CDR3. Germline V gene data show CDR1 as SGHDN and CDR2 as FVKESK.

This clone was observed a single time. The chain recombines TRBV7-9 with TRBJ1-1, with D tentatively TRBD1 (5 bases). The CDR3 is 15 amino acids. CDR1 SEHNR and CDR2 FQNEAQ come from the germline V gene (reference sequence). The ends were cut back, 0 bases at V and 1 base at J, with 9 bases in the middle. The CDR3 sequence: CASSLAGTANTEAFF. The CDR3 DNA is TGTGCCAGCAGCTTAGCCGGGACCGCGAACACTGAAGCTTTCTTT. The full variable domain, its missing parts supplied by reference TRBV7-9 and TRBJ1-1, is DTGVSQNPRHKITKRGQNVTFRCDPISEHNRLYWYRQTLGQGPEFLTYFQNEAQLEKSRLLSDRFSAERPKGSFSTLEIQRTEQGDSAMYLCASSLAGTANTEAFFGQGTRLTVV.

The CDR3, as DNA: TGTGCCAGTAGCGGGACAGGGGCCAATCAGCCCCAGCATTTT. Translating gives CASSGTGANQPQHF. The V and J genes are TRBV19 and TRBJ1-5; 10 bases align to TRBD1. Germline V gene sequence: CDR1 LNHDA, CDR2 SQIVND (reference sequence). The CDR3 contains 14 residues. J lost 3 bases, V lost 6 bases, and 2 bases had no gene match.

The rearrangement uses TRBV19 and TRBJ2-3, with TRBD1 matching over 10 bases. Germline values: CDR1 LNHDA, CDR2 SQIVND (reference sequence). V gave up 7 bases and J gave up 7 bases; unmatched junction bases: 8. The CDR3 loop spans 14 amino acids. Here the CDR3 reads CASNDRGLVNTQYF. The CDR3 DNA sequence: TGTGCCAGTAATGACAGGGGGCTTGTGAATACGCAGTATTTT. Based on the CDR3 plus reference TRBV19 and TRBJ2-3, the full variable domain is DGGITQSPKYLFRKEGQNVTLSCEQNLNHDAMYWYRQDPGQGLRLIYYSQIVNDFQKGDIAEGYSVSREKKESFPLTVTSAQKNPTAFYLCASNDRGLVNTQYFGPGTRLTVL.

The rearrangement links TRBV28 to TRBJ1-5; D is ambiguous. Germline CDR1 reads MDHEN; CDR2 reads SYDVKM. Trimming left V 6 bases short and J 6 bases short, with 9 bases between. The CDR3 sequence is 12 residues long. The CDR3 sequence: CASRATAQPQHF. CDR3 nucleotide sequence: TGTGCCAGCAGGGCAACGGCTCAGCCCCAGCATTTT.

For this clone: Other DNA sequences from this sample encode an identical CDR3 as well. This CDR3 reads CASSSVNTEAFF. CDR3 nucleotides: TGTGCCAGCAGTTCCGTGAACACTGAAGCTTTCTTT. This rearrangement joins TRBV6-2 or TRBV6-3 to TRBJ1-1; D gene unclear. V lost 4 bases and J lost 0, with 3 bases in between. The CDR3 sequence is 12 residues long. CDR1 MNHEY and CDR2 SVGEGT come from the germline V gene.

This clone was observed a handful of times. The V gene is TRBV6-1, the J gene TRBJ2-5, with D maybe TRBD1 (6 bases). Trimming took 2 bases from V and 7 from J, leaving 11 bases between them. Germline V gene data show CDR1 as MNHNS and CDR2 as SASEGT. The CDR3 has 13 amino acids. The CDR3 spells CASSENSQGTQYF. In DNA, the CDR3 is TGTGCCAGCAGTGAAAACTCACAGGGGACCCAGTACTTC.

CDR3 amino acids: CASSPLGQGMDTEAFF. Written as DNA, the CDR3 is TGTGCCAGCAGTCCCCTGGGACAGGGGATGGACACTGAAGCTTTCTTT. The chain has TRBV27 and TRBJ1-1, with 10 bases that match TRBD1. The CDR3 spans 16 residues. Germline V CDR1 and CDR2: MNHEY, SMNVEV (reference sequence). The junction had 9 bases not matched to a gene; V was cut back by 5 bases and J by 3 bases.

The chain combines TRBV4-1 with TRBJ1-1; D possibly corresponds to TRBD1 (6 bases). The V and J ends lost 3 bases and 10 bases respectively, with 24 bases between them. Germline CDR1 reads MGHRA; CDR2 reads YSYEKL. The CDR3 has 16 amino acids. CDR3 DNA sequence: TGCGCCAGCAGCCAGGGGGGAATTAACAGGGACCAGGGAGCTTTCTTT. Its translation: CASSQGGINRDQGAFF.

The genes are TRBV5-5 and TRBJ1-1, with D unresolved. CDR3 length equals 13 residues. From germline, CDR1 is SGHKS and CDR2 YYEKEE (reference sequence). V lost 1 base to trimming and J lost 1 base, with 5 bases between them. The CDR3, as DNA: TGTGCCAGCAGCTTGATTGGGAACACTGAAGCTTTCTTT. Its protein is CASSLIGNTEAFF.

CDR3 bases: TGTGCCAGCAGTGAATGGACAGGGGACTATGGCTACACCTTC. Its translation is CASSEWTGDYGYTF. This chain uses TRBV25-1 with TRBJ1-2, with TRBD1 matching 9 bases. V dropped 1 base and J dropped 3; count of bases not matched to a gene: 0. The CDR3 length is 14 residues. Germline CDR1 is MGHDK and CDR2 is SYGVNS.

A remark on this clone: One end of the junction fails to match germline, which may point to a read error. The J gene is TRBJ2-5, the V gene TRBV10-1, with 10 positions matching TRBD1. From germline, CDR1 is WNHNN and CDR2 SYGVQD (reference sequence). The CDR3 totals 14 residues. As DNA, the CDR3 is TGCGCCGGCAGTTCGACAGGGGGCGGAGAGACCCAGTACTTC. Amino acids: CAGSSTGGGETQYF.

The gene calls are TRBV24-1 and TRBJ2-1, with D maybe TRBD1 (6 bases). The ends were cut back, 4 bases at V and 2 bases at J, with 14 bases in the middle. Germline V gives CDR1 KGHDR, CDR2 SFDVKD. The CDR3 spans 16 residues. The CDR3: CATSEGMRQAYNEQFF. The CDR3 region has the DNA TGTGCCACCAGTGAAGGCATGCGACAGGCCTACAATGAGCAGTTCTTC.

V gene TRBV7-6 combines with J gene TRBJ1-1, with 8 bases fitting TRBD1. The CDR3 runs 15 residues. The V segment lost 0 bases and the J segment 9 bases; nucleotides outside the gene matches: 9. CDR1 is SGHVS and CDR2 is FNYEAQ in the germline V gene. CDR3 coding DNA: TGTGCCAGCAGCTTAGCCCCGACAGGGGCCCCTAAAGCTTTCTTT. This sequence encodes CASSLAPTGAPKAFF.

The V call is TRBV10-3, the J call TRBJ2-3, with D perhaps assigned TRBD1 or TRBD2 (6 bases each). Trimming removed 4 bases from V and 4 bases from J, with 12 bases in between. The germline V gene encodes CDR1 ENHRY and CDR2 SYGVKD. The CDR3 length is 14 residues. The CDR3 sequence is CAISASEGADTQYF. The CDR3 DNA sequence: TGTGCCATCAGTGCTAGCGAGGGGGCAGATACGCAGTATTTT.

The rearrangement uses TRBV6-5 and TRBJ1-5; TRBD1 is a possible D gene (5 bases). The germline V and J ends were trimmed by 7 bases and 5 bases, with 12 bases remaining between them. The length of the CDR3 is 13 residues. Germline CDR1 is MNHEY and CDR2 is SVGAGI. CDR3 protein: CASNQTGDQPQHF. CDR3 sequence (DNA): TGTGCCAGCAATCAGACGGGGGATCAGCCCCAGCATTTT.

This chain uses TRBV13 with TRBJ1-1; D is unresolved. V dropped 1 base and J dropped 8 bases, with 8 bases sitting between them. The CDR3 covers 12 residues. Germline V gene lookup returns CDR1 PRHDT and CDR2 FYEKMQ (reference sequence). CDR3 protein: CASSLARGEAFF. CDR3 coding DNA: TGTGCCAGCAGCTTAGCTCGCGGAGAAGCTTTCTTT.

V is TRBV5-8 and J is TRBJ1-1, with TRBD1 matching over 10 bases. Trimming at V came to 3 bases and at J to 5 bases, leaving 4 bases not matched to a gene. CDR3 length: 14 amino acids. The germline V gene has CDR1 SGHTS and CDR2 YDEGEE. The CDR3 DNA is TGTGCCAGCAGCTGGACAGGGGGAGGAACTGAAGCTTTCTTT. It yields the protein CASSWTGGGTEAFF.

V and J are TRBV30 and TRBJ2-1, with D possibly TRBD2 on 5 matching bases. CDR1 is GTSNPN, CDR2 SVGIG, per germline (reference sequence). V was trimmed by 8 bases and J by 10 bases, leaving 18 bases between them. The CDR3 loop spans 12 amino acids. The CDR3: CARGRAVGEQFF. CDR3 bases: TGTGCCCGGGGTAGGGCGGTAGGGGAGCAGTTCTTC.

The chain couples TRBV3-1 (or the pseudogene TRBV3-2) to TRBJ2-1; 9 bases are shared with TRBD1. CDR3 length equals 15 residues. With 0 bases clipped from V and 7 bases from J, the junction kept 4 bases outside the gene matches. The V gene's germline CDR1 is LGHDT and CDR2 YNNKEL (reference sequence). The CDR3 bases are TGTGCCAGCAGCCAAGACCCGGACAGGGGAAATGAGCAGTTCTTC. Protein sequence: CASSQDPDRGNEQFF.

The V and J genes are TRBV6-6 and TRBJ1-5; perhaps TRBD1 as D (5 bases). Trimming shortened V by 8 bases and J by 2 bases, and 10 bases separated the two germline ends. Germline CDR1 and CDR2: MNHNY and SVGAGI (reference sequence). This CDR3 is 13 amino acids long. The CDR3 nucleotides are TGTGCCAGCGTAGGGGAAGGCAATCAGCCCCAGCATTTT. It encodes CASVGEGNQPQHF.

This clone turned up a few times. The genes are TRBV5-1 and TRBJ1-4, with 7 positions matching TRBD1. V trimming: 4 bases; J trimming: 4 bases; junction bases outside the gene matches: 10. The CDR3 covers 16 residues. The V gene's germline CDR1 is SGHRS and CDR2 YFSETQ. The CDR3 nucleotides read TGCGCCAGCAGCGCCACCTGGGACAGCGGTAATGAAAAACTGTTTTTT. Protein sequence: CASSATWDSGNEKLFF.